This entry describes one TCR beta chain. In this sample, this clonotype turned up many times. Its antigen remains unidentified. The input lacks base qualities; no much larger clone sits a single base away. The receptor library was made with RT-PCR. The sequencer listed for this sample is Illumina HiSeq 2500. TCRdb took the public reads, trimmed them with fastp at Q25, ran MiXCR for clone calling and kept in-frame beta chains. Each CDR3 protein appears once, grouped with its most common genes and DNA. This sample holds hundreds of thousands of distinct CDR3 sequences; less than 15% were observed only once. Of the sample, 7.5% to 8% is held by the ten largest clones. The data were obtained in a study of response to subunit inactivated influenza vaccine (dated by TCRdb to 2016 to 2019). Context from the whole study: Deep quantitative profiling of the T cell receptor repertoire was used in the study to follow responses to a trivalent subunit inactivated influenza vaccine. Study-wide conclusions, independent of this receptor: The authors suggested that each seasonal influenza vaccination may recruit only a limited number of new T cells.

Reading the germline V gene (reference sequence) gives CDR1 LGHDT and CDR2 YNNKEL. Counted from cysteine to phenylalanine, this CDR3 has 15 amino acids. Here the CDR3 DNA is all that survives: 45 bases in frame from base 1. Relative to germline, V is 1 base shorter and J is 0 bases shorter, with 6 bases between their ends. This receptor was identified in a man in his forties or fifties who received an inactivated influenza vaccine. Donor details come from another sample of the same person, matched by shared clones. The starting material was PBMCs from blood, obtained 14 days before vaccination. This chain joins TRBV3-1 to TRBJ1-4, with the D gene call left open. The CDR3 protein is CASSQGAATNEKLFF. The DNA sequence is TGTGCCAGCAGCCAAGGAGCGGCAACTAATGAAAAACTGTTTTTT.